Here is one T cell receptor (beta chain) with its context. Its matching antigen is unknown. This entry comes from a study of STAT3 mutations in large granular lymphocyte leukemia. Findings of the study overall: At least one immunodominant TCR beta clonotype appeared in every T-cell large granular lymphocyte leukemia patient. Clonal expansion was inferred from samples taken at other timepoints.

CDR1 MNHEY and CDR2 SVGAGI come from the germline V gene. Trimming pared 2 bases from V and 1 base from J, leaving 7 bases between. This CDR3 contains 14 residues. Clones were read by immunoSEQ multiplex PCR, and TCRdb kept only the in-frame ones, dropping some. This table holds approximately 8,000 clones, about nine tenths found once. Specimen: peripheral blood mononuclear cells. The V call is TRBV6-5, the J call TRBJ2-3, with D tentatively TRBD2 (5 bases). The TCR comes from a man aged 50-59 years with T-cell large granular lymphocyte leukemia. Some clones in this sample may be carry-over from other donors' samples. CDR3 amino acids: CASSYEGGTDTQYF. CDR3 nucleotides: TGTGCCAGCAGTTACGAGGGAGGCACAGATACGCAGTATTTT.